The next 8 T cell receptor beta chains were all read from a single sample in a study of T cell changes during pregnancy in multiple sclerosis. TCRdb's table, derived via immunoSEQ multiplex PCR, lists solely in-frame clones and lacks some. The sample has tens of thousands of clones; approximately 92% are singletons. The sample here was CD8+ T cells from peripheral blood mononuclear cells, taken in the third trimester of pregnancy. The receptors were gathered from a female donor with multiple sclerosis, enrolled in a pregnancy study.

The chain carries TRBV7-9 and TRBJ2-3; 10 nucleotides line up with TRBD2. The CDR3 is 15 residues long. Germline V gene sequence: CDR1 SEHNR, CDR2 FQNEAQ (reference sequence). With V trimmed by 5 bases and J by 2 bases, 4 bases remained unmatched. CDR3 nucleotide sequence: TGTGCCAGCAGCCTCACTAGCGGGGTCACAGATACGCAGTATTTT. It translates to CASSLTSGVTDTQYF.

The chain employs TRBV27 and TRBJ2-7, with TRBD2 matching over 12 bases. The CDR3 runs 15 residues. The germline CDR1 and CDR2 sequences are MNHEY and SMNVEV (reference sequence). The V segment lost 4 bases and the J segment 3 bases; nucleotides outside the gene matches: 4. The CDR3 nucleotides are TGTGCCAGCAGTTCCAGACTAGCGGGAGTCTACGAGCAGTACTTC. This codes for CASSSRLAGVYEQYF.

The chain has TRBV14 and TRBJ2-7, with 10 bases identical to TRBD1. The CDR3 extends over 14 amino acids. The trim removed 5 bases at V and 6 bases at J, leaving 7 bases unmatched. Germline V gene lookup returns CDR1 SGHDN and CDR2 FVKESK. The DNA for the CDR3 is TGTGCCAGCAGCGACGACAGGGGGCTGGGCGAGCAGTACTTC. It specifies CASSDDRGLGEQYF.

As concerns this clone: This sample includes further DNA sequences coding for the same CDR3. This chain uses TRBV30 with TRBJ1-2; 7 nucleotides align to TRBD1. Per the germline V gene, CDR1 is GTSNPN and CDR2 is SVGIG (reference sequence). This CDR3 has 13 amino acids. The junction had 0 bases not matched to a gene; V was cut back by 0 bases and J by 2 bases. DNA of the CDR3: TGTGCCTGGAGTGTGGGACAGAACTATGGCTACACCTTC. It specifies CAWSVGQNYGYTF.

The J gene is TRBJ1-2, the V gene TRBV9; TRBD1 aligns across 9 bases. J lost 4 bases, V lost 0 bases, and 1 base had no gene match. Germline V gene lookup returns CDR1 SGDLS and CDR2 YYNGEE. This CDR3 is built from 14 residues. CDR3 in amino acids: CASSVGQGVYGYTF. The CDR3 coding sequence is TGTGCCAGCAGCGTAGGACAGGGGGTCTATGGCTACACCTTC.

CDR3 sequence: CASSPKSGQGVYEQYF. In DNA, the CDR3 is TGTGCCAGCAGCCCAAAGTCCGGACAGGGTGTCTACGAGCAGTACTTC. V is TRBV7-9 and J is TRBJ2-7, with 8 bases aligning to TRBD1. Trimming at V came to 5 bases and at J to 3 bases, leaving 12 bases not matched to a gene. The CDR3 has 16 residues. Germline V gene data show CDR1 as SEHNR and CDR2 as FQNEAQ (reference sequence).

This rearrangement joins TRBV9 to TRBJ2-1; D is unresolved. V was shortened by 2 bases and J by 0 bases, with 15 bases between the two germline ends. The germline gives CDR1 SGDLS, CDR2 YYNGEE. The CDR3 has 17 residues. The CDR3 sequence is CASSVDPAYSSYNEQFF. In DNA, the CDR3 is TGTGCCAGCAGCGTCGACCCAGCATACAGCTCCTACAATGAGCAGTTCTTC.

The genes are TRBV5-1 and TRBJ2-5; D is perhaps TRBD2 (6 bases). The end of the DNA is better explained by TRBJ2-7, so the J call may be wrong. This CDR3 region has 12 residues. Germline values: CDR1 SGHRS, CDR2 YFSETQ. The CDR3 protein is CASSVDYYEQYF. The CDR3, as DNA: TGCGCCAGCAGCGTGGACTACTACGAGCAGTACTTC.